These T cell receptor beta chains were read from a single sample in a study of blood T cell repertoires in COVID-19. Clones were sequenced by immunoSEQ multiplex PCR, and TCRdb holds only the in-frame ones, with some missing. The table has under 150,000 clones, around 83% seen once; the top ten hold 18%. Sequenced: PBMCs or T cells enriched from blood (not recorded which). Receptors originate from a young man who had recovered from COVID-19. The CDR3 runs from the conserved cysteine through the conserved F or W. The D gene is left open where the match is weak. Not every row has a clone size; where given, it reads once, few, many or a size class.

d_call	v_call	clone_size	j_call	cdr3_nt	cdr3_aa
-	TRBV4-1	-	TRBJ2-2	TGCGCCAGCAGCCAAGTCCAGGTAGCCGGGGAGCTGTTTTTT	CASSQVQVAGELFF
-	TRBV19	-	TRBJ1-2	TGTGCCAGTAGTATTCGCGACTTCTATGGCTACACCTTC	CASSIRDFYGYTF
-	TRBV11-2	-	TRBJ2-3	TGTGCCAGCAGCTTAGAAGGTCGACTTACAGATACGCAGTATTTT	CASSLEGRLTDTQYF
-	TRBV9	-	TRBJ1-2	TGTGCCAGCAGCCTCACTCCGGGGTATGGCTACACCTTC	CASSLTPGYGYTF
-	TRBV15	-	TRBJ2-2	TGTGCCACCAGCAGAGATTCCAGGGGTGGCGGGGAGCTGTTTTTT	CATSRDSRGGGELFF
-	TRBV7-9	-	TRBJ1-1	TGTGCCAGCAGCTTAGAAGCGAACACTGAAGCTTTCTTT	CASSLEANTEAFF
TRBD1	TRBV5-5	-	TRBJ1-1	TGTGCCAGCAGCCTAACGGACAGGGGATACACTGAAGCTTTCTTT	CASSLTDRGYTEAFF
TRBD1	TRBV9	-	TRBJ1-2	TGTGCCAGCAGTGAGCCCGGGACAGGGGGGGGTGGCTACACCTTC	CASSEPGTGGGGYTF
-	TRBV2	-	TRBJ1-2	TGTGCCAGCAGTGGCACCATTTCAGGATTACATGGCTACACCTTC	CASSGTISGLHGYTF
-	TRBV6-6	-	TRBJ1-5	TGTGCCAGCAGTCCCCCCGGCAGGGGTGATAGCAATCAGCCCCAGCATTTT	CASSPPGRGDSNQPQHF
TRBD1	TRBV6-5	-	TRBJ1-1	TGTGCCAGCAGGCAATACGGACAGGGAGATGAAGCTTTCTTT	CASRQYGQGDEAFF
-	TRBV5-1	-	TRBJ2-2	TGCGCCAGCAGCGAGGGACTCCCCGGGGAGCTGTTTTTT	CASSEGLPGELFF
TRBD1	TRBV7-9	few	TRBJ1-3	TGTGCCAGCAGCTTTATTGGGACAGGGTCTGGAAACACCATATATTTT	CASSFIGTGSGNTIYF
TRBD2	TRBV3-1/TRBV3-2	-	TRBJ2-3	TGTGCCAGCAGCCAAGAAGGGCGGGAGGGCACAGATACGCAGTATTTT	CASSQEGREGTDTQYF
-	TRBV6-5	-	TRBJ2-5	TGTGCCAGCAGCTCAACCAGCGTCCGGGAGACCCAGTACTTC	CASSSTSVRETQYF
TRBD1	TRBV18	-	TRBJ1-1	TGTGCCAGCTCACTCGGACAGGGCGCGAACACTGAAGCTTTCTTT	CASSLGQGANTEAFF
-	TRBV7-8	-	TRBJ1-5	TGTGCCAGCAGCTTAAAAGGTACCGGGCAGCCCCAGCATTTT	CASSLKGTGQPQHF
-	TRBV11-1	-	TRBJ1-1	TGTGCCAGCAGCTTAATCGGACTCGGCGCTTTCTTT	CASSLIGLGAFF
-	TRBV5-1	-	TRBJ1-1	TGCGCCAGCAGTTCCCCCTGGGACAAGAACACTGAAGCTTTCTTT	CASSSPWDKNTEAFF
TRBD1	TRBV24-1	-	TRBJ2-2	TGTGCCACCAGTGATCCCCGGACAGGGGGGACCGGGGAGCTGTTTTTT	CATSDPRTGGTGELFF
TRBD1	TRBV11-2	-	TRBJ2-1	TGTGCCAGCAGCTTCCAAGGGGACAGGGTTGAGCAGTTCTTC	CASSFQGDRVEQFF
TRBD2	TRBV11-2	-	TRBJ2-5	TGTGCCAGCAGCTTAGCGGGAGGGGTCCTCGAGACCCAGTACTTC	CASSLAGGVLETQYF
-	TRBV5-4	-	TRBJ2-1	TGTGCCAGCAGCTTGTACGTTAGCGGCAATGAGCAGTTCTTC	CASSLYVSGNEQFF
-	TRBV6-5	-	TRBJ1-1	TGTGCCAGCAGCTTGGGGGGGAACACTGAAGCTTTCTTT	CASSLGGNTEAFF
TRBD2	TRBV7-2	-	TRBJ2-1	TGTGCCAGCAGCTCACTAGCGGGTGTCTCCTACAATGAGCAGTTCTTC	CASSSLAGVSYNEQFF
TRBD1	TRBV2	-	TRBJ1-4	TGTGCCAGCTGGTATCGGACAGGGGGCGAAGGTGAAAAACTGTTTTTT	CASWYRTGGEGEKLFF
-	TRBV30	-	TRBJ2-3	TGTGCCGGTGTGACAGCTAGCACAGATACGCAGTATTTT	CAGVTASTDTQYF
-	TRBV18	-	TRBJ1-3	TGTGCCAGCTCGCGGGAGAGAAACACCATATATTTT	CASSRERNTIYF
-	TRBV5-6	-	TRBJ1-3	TGTGCCAGCCAAGGGGTAAACACCATATATTTT	CASQGVNTIYF
TRBD1	TRBV5-1	-	TRBJ2-1	TGCGCCAGCAGCATAGGACAGGAGTACAATGAGCAGTTCTTC	CASSIGQEYNEQFF
-	TRBV11-2	-	TRBJ2-3	TGTGCCAGCAGCTTAGCAGGGGATGGCACAGATACGCAGTATTTT	CASSLAGDGTDTQYF
TRBD2	TRBV10-3	-	TRBJ2-5	TGTGCCATCAGTGGCGGACTAGCGGGAGAGACCCAGTACTTC	CAISGGLAGETQYF
-	TRBV25-1	-	TRBJ2-1	TGTGCCAGCAGGAGGGCCAGGACCGATGAGCAGTTCTTC	CASRRARTDEQFF
TRBD1	TRBV12-3/TRBV12-4	-	TRBJ2-7	TGTGCCAGCAAGGACAGGGATGACGAGCAGTACTTC	CASKDRDDEQYF
-	TRBV12-3/TRBV12-4	-	TRBJ1-4	TGTGCCAGCACCAACGGAGGAAAACTGTTTTTT	CASTNGGKLFF
-	TRBV5-8	-	TRBJ2-5	TGTGCCAGCAGCCTCGCCAGCGCTAGTAGGTCCCAGTACTTC	CASSLASASRSQYF
TRBD1	TRBV2	-	TRBJ2-2	TGTGCCAGCAGCCGGGACAGCGGCACCGGGGAGCTGTTTTTT	CASSRDSGTGELFF
-	TRBV6-5	few	TRBJ2-7	TGTGCCAGCAGTTCACCCAGGGGAGGGGGTTACGAGCAGTACTTC	CASSSPRGGGYEQYF
-	TRBV2	few	TRBJ1-5	TGTGCCAGCAGGAACAGCCCCAATCAGCCCCAGCATTTT	CASRNSPNQPQHF
TRBD2	TRBV12-3/TRBV12-4	-	TRBJ2-1	TGTGCCAGCGCTAGCGGGACCCTTGGTGAGCAGTTCTTC	CASASGTLGEQFF
TRBD1	TRBV5-4	-	TRBJ2-5	TGTGCCAGCAGCCCAATACAGGGGTCGGAGACCCAGTACTTC	CASSPIQGSETQYF
-	TRBV10-2	-	TRBJ1-1	TGCACCAGCTCCGTCGGGGGGAACACTGAAGCTTTCTTT	CTSSVGGNTEAFF
TRBD2	TRBV27	-	TRBJ2-1	TGTGCCAGCAGTCAACTAGCGGGAGTAGGCAATGAGCAGTTCTTC	CASSQLAGVGNEQFF
TRBD1	TRBV11-2	-	TRBJ2-5	TGTGCCAGCAGCCCATGGACAGGGGCAGAGACCCAGTACTTC	CASSPWTGAETQYF
TRBD2	TRBV3-1/TRBV3-2	few	TRBJ2-5	TGTGCCAGCAGCAAGACCGTCGGGGGGAGCCAAGAGACCCAGTACTTC	CASSKTVGGSQETQYF
-	TRBV7-3	-	TRBJ2-3	TGTGCCAGCAGCTCCTCACCGGTAGATACGCAGTATTTT	CASSSSPVDTQYF
-	TRBV10-3	-	TRBJ2-1	TGTGCCATTCGCAGAAGGGCGGGCGCTCTCAACCTTGACCACAATGAGCAGTTCTTC	CAIRRRAGALNLDHNEQFF
TRBD2	TRBV7-9	-	TRBJ2-1	TGTGCCAGCAGCTCCAGCAGAGTGAGCGGGAGGGATTACAATGAGCAGTTCTTC	CASSSSRVSGRDYNEQFF
-	TRBV11-2	-	TRBJ1-5	TGTGCCAGCAGCTTAGAGGGGACAAGCTATAGCAATCAGCCCCAGCATTTT	CASSLEGTSYSNQPQHF
-	TRBV6-5	-	TRBJ2-7	TGTGCGACGACAGGTACGTCCTACGAGCAGTACTTC	CATTGTSYEQYF
TRBD1	TRBV2	-	TRBJ2-6	TGTGCCAGCAGGACAGGGGATGGGGCCAACGTCCTGACTTTC	CASRTGDGANVLTF
TRBD1	TRBV5-1	-	TRBJ1-1	TGCGCCAGCAGCGACACAGGGGGAGACACTGAAGCTTTCTTT	CASSDTGGDTEAFF
TRBD1	TRBV3-1/TRBV3-2	-	TRBJ1-2	TGTGCCAGCAGCCAAACTTCAGGGGGCATCCTTGGCTACACCTTC	CASSQTSGGILGYTF
-	TRBV11-2	-	TRBJ1-2	TGTGCCAGCAGCTCGGGACAAACCTATGGCTACACCTTC	CASSSGQTYGYTF
-	TRBV18	-	TRBJ2-1	TGTGCCAGCAGCGCGCCGCCAGGGAACAATGAGCAGTTCTTC	CASSAPPGNNEQFF
TRBD2	TRBV6-4	-	TRBJ2-1	TGTGCCAGCAGTGTACAGAGCGGGGGCAATGAGCAGTTCTTC	CASSVQSGGNEQFF
TRBD1	TRBV6-6	once	TRBJ2-7	TGTGCCAGCACCGAACAGGGGACAACGTACTACGAGCAGTACTTC	CASTEQGTTYYEQYF